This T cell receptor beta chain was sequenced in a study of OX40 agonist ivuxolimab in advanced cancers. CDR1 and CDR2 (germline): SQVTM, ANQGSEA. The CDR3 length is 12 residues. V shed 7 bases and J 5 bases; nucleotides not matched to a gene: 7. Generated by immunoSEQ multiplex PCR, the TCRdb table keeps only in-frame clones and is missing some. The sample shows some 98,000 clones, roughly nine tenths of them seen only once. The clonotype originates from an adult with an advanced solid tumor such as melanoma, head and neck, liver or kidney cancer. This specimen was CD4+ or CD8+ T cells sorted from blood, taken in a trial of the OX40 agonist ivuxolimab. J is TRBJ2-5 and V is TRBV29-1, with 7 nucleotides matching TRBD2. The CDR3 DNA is TGCAGCGGGAATCAGGGAGGGGAGACCCAGTACTTC. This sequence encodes CSGNQGGETQYF.